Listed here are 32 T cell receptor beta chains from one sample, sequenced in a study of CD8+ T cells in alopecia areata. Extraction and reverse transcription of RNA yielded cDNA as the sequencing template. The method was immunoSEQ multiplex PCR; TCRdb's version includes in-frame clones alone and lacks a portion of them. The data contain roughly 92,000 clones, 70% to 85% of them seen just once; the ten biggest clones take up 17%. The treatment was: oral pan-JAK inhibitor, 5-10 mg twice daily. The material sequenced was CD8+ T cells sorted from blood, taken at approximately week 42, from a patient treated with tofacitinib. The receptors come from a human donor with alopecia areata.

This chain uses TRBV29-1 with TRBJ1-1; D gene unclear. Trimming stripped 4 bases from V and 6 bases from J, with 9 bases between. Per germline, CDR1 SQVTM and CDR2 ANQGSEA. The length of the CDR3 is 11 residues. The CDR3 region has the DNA TGCAGCGTTGTAGAGGGTCCTGAAGCTTTCTTT. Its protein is CSVVEGPEAFF.

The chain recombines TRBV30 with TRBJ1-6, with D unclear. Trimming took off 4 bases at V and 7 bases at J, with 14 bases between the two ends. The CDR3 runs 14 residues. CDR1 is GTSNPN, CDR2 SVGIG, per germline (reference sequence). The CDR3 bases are TGTGCCTGGAAGGCCCCGAGACGGAATTCACCCCTCCACTTT. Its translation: CAWKAPRRNSPLHF. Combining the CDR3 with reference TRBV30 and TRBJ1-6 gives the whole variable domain SQTIHQWPATLVQPVGSPLSLECTVEGTSNPNLYWYRQAAGRGLQLLFYSVGIGQISSEVPQNLSASRPQDRQFILSSKKLLLSDSGFYLCAWKAPRRNSPLHFGNGTRLTVT.

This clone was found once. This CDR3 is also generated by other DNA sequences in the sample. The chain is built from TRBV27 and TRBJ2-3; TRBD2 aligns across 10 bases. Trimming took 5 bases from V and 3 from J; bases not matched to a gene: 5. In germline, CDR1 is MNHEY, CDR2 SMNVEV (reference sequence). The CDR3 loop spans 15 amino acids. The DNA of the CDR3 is TGTGCCAGCAGTCCCCCTAGCGGGGGAACAGATACGCAGTATTTT. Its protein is CASSPPSGGTDTQYF.

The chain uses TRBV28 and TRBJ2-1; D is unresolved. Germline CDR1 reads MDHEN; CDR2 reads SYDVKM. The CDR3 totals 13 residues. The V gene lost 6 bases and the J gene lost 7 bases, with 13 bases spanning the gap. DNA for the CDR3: TGTGCCAGCAGCTCGGTCGATGATAATGAGCAGTTCTTC. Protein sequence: CASSSVDDNEQFF.

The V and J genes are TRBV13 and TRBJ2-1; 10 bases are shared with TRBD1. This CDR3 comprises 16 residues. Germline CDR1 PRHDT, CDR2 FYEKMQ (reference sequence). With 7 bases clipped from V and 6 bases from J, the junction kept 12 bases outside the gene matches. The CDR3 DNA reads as TGTGCCAGCAACCCTGAAGGGACAGGGGATCTCAATGAGCAGTTCTTC. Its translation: CASNPEGTGDLNEQFF.

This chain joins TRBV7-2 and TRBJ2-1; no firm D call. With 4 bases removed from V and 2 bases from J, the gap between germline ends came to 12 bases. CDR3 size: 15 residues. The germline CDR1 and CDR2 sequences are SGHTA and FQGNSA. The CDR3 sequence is CASSSTKGPYNEQFF. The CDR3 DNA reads TGTGCCAGCAGCTCCACCAAAGGACCCTACAATGAGCAGTTCTTC.

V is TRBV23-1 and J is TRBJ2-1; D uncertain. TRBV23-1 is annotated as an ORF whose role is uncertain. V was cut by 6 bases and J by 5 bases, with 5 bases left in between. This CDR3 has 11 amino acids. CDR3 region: CASSLDNEQFF. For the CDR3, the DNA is TGCGCCAGCAGCCTAGACAATGAGCAGTTCTTC.

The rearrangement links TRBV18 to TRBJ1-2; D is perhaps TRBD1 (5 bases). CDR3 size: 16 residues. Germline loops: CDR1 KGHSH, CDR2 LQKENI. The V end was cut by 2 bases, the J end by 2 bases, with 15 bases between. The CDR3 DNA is TGTGCCAGCTCACCAGAGAGCGGCAGGGTGAACTATGGCTACACCTTC. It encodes CASSPESGRVNYGYTF.

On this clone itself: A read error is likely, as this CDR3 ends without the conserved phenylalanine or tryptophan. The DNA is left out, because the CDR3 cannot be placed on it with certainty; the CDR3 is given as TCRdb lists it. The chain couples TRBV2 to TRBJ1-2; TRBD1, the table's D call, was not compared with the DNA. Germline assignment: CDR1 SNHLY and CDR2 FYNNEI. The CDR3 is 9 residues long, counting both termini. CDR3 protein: CASRERQPS.

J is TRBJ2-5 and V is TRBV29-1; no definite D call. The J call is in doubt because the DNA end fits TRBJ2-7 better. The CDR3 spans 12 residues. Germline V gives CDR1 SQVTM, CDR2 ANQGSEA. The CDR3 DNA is TGCAGCGTTGAAGACAGGTCCTACGAGCAGTACTTC. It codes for CSVEDRSYEQYF.

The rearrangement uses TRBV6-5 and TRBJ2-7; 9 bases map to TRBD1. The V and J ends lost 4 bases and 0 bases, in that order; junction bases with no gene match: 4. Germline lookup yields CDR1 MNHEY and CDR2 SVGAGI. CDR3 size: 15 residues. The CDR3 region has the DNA TGTGCCAGCAGTTTTGCGACAGGGGGCTCCTACGAGCAGTACTTC. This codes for CASSFATGGSYEQYF.

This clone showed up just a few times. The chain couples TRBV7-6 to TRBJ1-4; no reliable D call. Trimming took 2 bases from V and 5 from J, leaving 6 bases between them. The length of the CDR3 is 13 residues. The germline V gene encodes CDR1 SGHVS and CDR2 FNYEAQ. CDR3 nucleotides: TGTGCCAGCAGCTTAAATACCAATGAAAAACTGTTTTTT. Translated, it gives CASSLNTNEKLFF.

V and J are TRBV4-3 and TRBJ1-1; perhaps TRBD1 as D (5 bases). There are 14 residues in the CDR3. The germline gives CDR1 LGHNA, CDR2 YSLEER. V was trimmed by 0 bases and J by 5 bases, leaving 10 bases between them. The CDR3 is CASSQDEGYTEAFF. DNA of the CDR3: TGCGCCAGCAGCCAAGATGAGGGGTATACTGAAGCTTTCTTT.

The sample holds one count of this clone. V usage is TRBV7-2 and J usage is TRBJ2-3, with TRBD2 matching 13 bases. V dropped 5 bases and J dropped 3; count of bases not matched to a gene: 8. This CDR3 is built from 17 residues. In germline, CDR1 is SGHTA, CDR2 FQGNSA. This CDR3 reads CASSPGLAGTVTDTQYF. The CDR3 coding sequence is TGTGCCAGCAGCCCGGGACTAGCGGGGACTGTGACAGATACGCAGTATTTT. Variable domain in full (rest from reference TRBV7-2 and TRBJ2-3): GAGVSQSPSNKVTEKGKDVELRCDPISGHTALYWYRQSLGQGLEFLIYFQGNSAPDKSGLPSDRFSAERTGGSVSTLTIQRTQQEDSAVYLCASSPGLAGTVTDTQYFGPGTRLTVL.

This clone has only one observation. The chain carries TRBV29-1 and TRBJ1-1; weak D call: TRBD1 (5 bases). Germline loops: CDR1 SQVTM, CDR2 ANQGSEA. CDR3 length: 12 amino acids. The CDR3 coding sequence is TGCAGTGGGGGGAGTATGAACACTGAAGCTTTCTTT. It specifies CSGGSMNTEAFF.

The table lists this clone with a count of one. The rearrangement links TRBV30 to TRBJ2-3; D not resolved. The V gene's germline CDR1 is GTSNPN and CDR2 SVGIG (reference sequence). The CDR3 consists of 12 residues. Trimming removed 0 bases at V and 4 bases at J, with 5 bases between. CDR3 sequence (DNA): TGTGCCTGGAGTGTTGGGGCAGATACGCAGTATTTT. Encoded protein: CAWSVGADTQYF.

The CDR3 DNA reads TGTGCCAGCAGCACAGGAACAGGGTCCTACGAGCAGTACTTC. Translation: CASSTGTGSYEQYF. The rearrangement links TRBV11-2 to TRBJ2-7, with TRBD1 as a possible D gene (6 bases). Trimming removed 5 bases from V and 1 base from J, with 12 bases in between. This CDR3 has 14 amino acids. Germline CDR1 reads SGHAT; CDR2 reads FQNNGV.

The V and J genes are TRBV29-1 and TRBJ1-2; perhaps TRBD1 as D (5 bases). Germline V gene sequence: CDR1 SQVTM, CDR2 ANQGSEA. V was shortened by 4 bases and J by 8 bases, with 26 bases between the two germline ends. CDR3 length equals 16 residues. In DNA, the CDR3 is TGCAGCGTTGGGGACGCGGGTCCGAACCAGGCAGGAGGCTACACCTTC. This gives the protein CSVGDAGPNQAGGYTF.

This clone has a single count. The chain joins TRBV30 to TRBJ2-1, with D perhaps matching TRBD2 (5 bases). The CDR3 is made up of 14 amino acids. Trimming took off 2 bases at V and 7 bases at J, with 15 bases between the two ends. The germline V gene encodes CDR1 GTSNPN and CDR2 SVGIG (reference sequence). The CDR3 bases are TGTGCCTGGAGTCCCGGGAACCCCCCGAATGAGCAGTTCTTC. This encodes CAWSPGNPPNEQFF.

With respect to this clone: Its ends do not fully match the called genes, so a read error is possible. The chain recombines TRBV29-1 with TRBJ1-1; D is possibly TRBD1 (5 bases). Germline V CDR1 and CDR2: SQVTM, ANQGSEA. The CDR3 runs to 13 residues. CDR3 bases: TGCAGCGTTGACGACCGGGGGAACACTGAAACTTTCTTT. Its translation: CSVDDRGNTETFF.

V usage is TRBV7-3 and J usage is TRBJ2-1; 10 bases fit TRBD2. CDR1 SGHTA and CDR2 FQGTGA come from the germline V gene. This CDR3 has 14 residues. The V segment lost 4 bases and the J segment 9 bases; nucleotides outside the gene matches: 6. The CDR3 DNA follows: TGTGCCAGCAGCTCTAGCGGGGGAACTCGTGAGCAGTTCTTC. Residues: CASSSSGGTREQFF.

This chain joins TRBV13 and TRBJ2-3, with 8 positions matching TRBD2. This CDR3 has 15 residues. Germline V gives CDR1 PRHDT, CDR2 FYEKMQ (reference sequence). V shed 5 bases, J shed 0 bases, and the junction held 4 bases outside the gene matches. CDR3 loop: CASSELAASTDTQYF. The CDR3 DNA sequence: TGTGCCAGCAGCGAACTAGCGGCTAGCACAGATACGCAGTATTTT.

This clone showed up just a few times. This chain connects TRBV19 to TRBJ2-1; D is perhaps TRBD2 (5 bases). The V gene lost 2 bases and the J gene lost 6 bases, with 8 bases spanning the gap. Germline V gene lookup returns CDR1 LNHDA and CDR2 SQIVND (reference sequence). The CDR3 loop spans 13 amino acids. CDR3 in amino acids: CASSIKEGNEQFF. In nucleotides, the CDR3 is TGTGCCAGTAGTATAAAAGAGGGCAATGAGCAGTTCTTC.

The CDR3 reads CASSQDRRGADTGELFF. CDR3 DNA sequence: TGCGCCAGCAGCCAAGATCGTAGGGGCGCCGACACCGGGGAGCTGTTTTTT. The V gene is TRBV4-3, the J gene TRBJ2-2; D is perhaps TRBD1 (5 bases). Looked up from germline, CDR1 is LGHNA and CDR2 is YSLEER. This CDR3 is built from 17 residues. V lost 0 bases and J lost 3, with 14 bases in between.

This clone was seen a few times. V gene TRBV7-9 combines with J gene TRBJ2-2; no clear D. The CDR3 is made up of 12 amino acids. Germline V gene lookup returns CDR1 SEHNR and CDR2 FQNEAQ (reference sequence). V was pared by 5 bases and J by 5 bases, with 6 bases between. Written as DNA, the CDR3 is TGTGCCAGCAGCGCGACTACCGGGGAGCTGTTTTTT. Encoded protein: CASSATTGELFF.

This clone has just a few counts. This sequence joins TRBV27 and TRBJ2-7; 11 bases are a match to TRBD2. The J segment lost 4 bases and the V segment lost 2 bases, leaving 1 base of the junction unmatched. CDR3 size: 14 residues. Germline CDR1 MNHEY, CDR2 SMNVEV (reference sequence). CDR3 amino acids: CASSLRTSGYEQYF. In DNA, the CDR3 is TGTGCCAGCAGTTTAAGGACTAGCGGGTACGAGCAGTACTTC.

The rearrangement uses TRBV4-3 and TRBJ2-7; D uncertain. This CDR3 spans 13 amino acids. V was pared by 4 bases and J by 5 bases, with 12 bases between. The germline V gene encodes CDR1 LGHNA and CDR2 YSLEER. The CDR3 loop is CASSPFQGNEQYF. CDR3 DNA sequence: TGCGCCAGCAGCCCCTTCCAAGGGAACGAGCAGTACTTC.

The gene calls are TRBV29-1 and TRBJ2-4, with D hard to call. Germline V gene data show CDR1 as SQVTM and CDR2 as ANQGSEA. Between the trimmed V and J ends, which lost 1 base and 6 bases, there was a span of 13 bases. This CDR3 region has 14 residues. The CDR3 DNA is TGCAGCGTTGAAGGCGGAGAAGAAGGAAACATTCAGTACTTC. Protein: CSVEGGEEGNIQYF.

CDR3 region: CASSLAGGEAFF. The CDR3 DNA follows: TGTGCCAGCAGCTTAGCAGGGGGGGAAGCTTTCTTT. The J gene is TRBJ1-1, the V gene TRBV13; TRBD1 agrees at 7 bases. Germline V lookup: CDR1 PRHDT, CDR2 FYEKMQ (reference sequence). The J segment lost 8 bases and the V segment lost 1 base, leaving 1 base of the junction unmatched. CDR3 length equals 12 residues.

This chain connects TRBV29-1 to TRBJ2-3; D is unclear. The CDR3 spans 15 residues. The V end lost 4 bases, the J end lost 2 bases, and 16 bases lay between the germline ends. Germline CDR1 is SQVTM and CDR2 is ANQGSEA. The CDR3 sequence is CSVAPDGSFTDTQYF. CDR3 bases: TGCAGCGTTGCCCCGGACGGATCCTTCACAGATACGCAGTATTTT.

CDR3 in DNA: TGTGCCAGCAGGACGGGTTCCTACGAGCAGTACTTC. As protein: CASRTGSYEQYF. The chain has TRBV6-1 and TRBJ2-7; D gene ambiguous. The V gene's germline CDR1 is MNHNS and CDR2 SASEGT. V gave up 6 bases and J gave up 1 base, with 7 bases separating them. The CDR3 runs to 12 residues.

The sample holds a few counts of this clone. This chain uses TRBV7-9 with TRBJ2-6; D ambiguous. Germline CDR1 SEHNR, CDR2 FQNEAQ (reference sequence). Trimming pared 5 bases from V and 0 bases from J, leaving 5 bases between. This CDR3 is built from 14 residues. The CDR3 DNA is TGTGCCAGCAGCGGCAGCTCTGGGGCCAACGTCCTGACTTTC. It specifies CASSGSSGANVLTF.